The 30 T cell receptor beta chains below all came from one sample that was sequenced in a study of identical twins' blood T cells. Each CDR3 protein gets one entry after TCRdb re-called the 5' RACE reads with MiXCR. Of 350,000 to 400,000 distinct CDR3 sequences in the sample, 25% to 35% were seen once. The sample taken for sequencing was PBMCs. The receptors here all came from a woman aged 18 to 49 in good health.

As regards this clonotype: Because the CDR3 is missing its conserved closing phenylalanine or tryptophan, this is likely a read error. This chain uses TRBV6-1 with TRBJ1-2; 7 nucleotides match TRBD1. Trimming took 3 bases from V and 3 from J; bases not matched to a gene: 4. This CDR3 has 14 amino acids. CDR1 MNHNS and CDR2 SASEGT come from the germline V gene. The CDR3 here is CASSDLDRDYGYTL. In DNA form, the CDR3 reads TGTGCCAGCAGTGACTTAGACAGGGACTATGGCTACACCCTC.

With respect to this clonotype: The junction departs from the called germline gene at one end, perhaps through a read error. The CDR3: CASSLGMGNTESFF. The DNA of the CDR3 is TGCGCCAGCAGCTTGGGGATGGGGAACACTGAATCTTTCTTT. The chain recombines TRBV5-1 with TRBJ1-1; D unclear. CDR1 and CDR2 from the germline V gene are SGHRS and YFSETQ. The CDR3 spans 14 residues.

The rearrangement links TRBV4-1 to TRBJ1-1; D remains ambiguous. This CDR3 has 16 residues. CDR1 is MGHRA, CDR2 YSYEKL, per germline. V was clipped by 0 bases and J by 1 base, with 12 bases between them. DNA for the CDR3: TGCGCCAGCAGCCAAGATAGTGGACGGAGGAACACTGAAGCTTTCTTT. Amino acids: CASSQDSGRRNTEAFF.

The V and J genes are TRBV6-5 and TRBJ2-1, with TRBD2 matching over 8 bases. The V and J ends lost 0 bases and 9 bases, in that order; junction bases with no gene match: 7. This CDR3 comprises 15 residues. In germline, CDR1 is MNHEY, CDR2 SVGAGI. CDR3 region: CASSYSAGGGFEQFF. DNA for the CDR3: TGTGCCAGCAGTTACTCGGCGGGAGGTGGCTTTGAGCAGTTCTTC.

The CDR3 nucleotides are TGTGCCAGTAGAAATCAGGGGATGGCTGAAGCTTTCTTT. Residues: CASRNQGMAEAFF. The chain combines TRBV19 with TRBJ1-1, with TRBD1 as a possible D gene (6 bases). Germline V gene sequence: CDR1 LNHDA, CDR2 SQIVND (reference sequence). The CDR3 length is 13 residues. Trimming stripped 6 bases from V and 6 bases from J, with 14 bases between.

This clonotype has more than one count but fewer than ten. In DNA form, the CDR3 reads TGCGCCAGCAGCTTGGAGGCTGCAGGGGGAATTAACACCATATATTTT. As protein: CASSLEAAGGINTIYF. J is TRBJ1-3 and V is TRBV5-1, with 7 positions matching TRBD1. Trimming at V came to 0 bases and at J to 7 bases, leaving 10 bases not matched to a gene. CDR1 is SGHRS, CDR2 YFSETQ, per germline. CDR3 length: 16 amino acids.

The sample holds a few counts of this clonotype. The chain recombines TRBV11-2 with TRBJ2-7; 7 positions match TRBD2. There are 16 residues in the CDR3. V dropped 0 bases and J dropped 2; count of bases not matched to a gene: 7. CDR1 is SGHAT and CDR2 is FQNNGV in the germline V gene. CDR3 bases: TGTGCCAGCAGCTTAGATAGACTAGCCTCGCCCTACGAGCAGTACTTC. Amino acids: CASSLDRLASPYEQYF.

This clonotype has a handful of counts. The CDR3 is CASSHRDLDTETQYF. As DNA, the CDR3 is TGTGCCAGCAGTCACCGGGACCTAGATACCGAGACCCAGTACTTC. The chain couples TRBV6-5 to TRBJ2-5, with D tentatively TRBD1 or TRBD2 (5 bases each). The V and J ends lost 5 bases and 5 bases respectively, with 18 bases between them. The CDR3 sequence is 15 residues long. CDR1 and CDR2 (germline): MNHEY, SVGAGI.

About this clonotype: One end of the junction fails to match germline, which may point to a read error. The DNA for the CDR3 is TGTACCAGCACTAATTTCCCCGGGGGCACCTACGAGCAGTACTTC. It codes for CTSTNFPGGTYEQYF. The V call is TRBV6-5, the J call TRBJ2-7, with D tentatively TRBD1 or TRBD2 (6 bases each). Germline assignment: CDR1 MNHEY and CDR2 SVGAGI. CDR3 size: 15 residues.

The chain has TRBV6-1 and TRBJ2-3; 7 nucleotides match TRBD2. In germline, CDR1 is MNHNS, CDR2 SASEGT. J gave up 5 bases and V 6 bases, and 11 bases lay outside the gene matches. This CDR3 has 15 residues. The CDR3 protein is CASSPSGSRIDTQYF. The CDR3 region has the DNA TGTGCCAGCAGCCCTAGCGGTTCCCGCATAGATACGCAGTATTTT.

About this clonotype itself: A read error may account for a junction end that differs from germline. The chain joins TRBV25-1 to TRBJ1-2; D perhaps matches TRBD1 (6 bases). Germline loops: CDR1 MGHDK, CDR2 SYGVNS. The CDR3 spans 14 residues. CDR3 in amino acids: CASSDPKGDYGCTF. CDR3 bases: TGTGCCAGCAGTGATCCTAAGGGGGACTATGGCTGCACCTTC.

A word on this clonotype: A read error may be the cause here, since a much bigger clone is one base away. The conserved phenylalanine or tryptophan is not found at the CDR3 terminus, so this likely reflects a read error. This chain uses TRBV6-6 with TRBJ1-1; D uncertain. The V gene's germline CDR1 is MNHNY and CDR2 SVGAGI (reference sequence). The CDR3 covers 13 residues. V was shortened by 0 bases and J by 2 bases, with 4 bases between the two germline ends. The CDR3 here is CASSYSQNTEAFL. CDR3 coding DNA: TGTGCCAGCAGTTACTCGCAAAACACTGAAGCTTTCCTT.

The J gene is TRBJ1-2, the V gene TRBV2; D is unresolved. V dropped 8 bases and J dropped 3 bases, with 13 bases sitting between them. CDR1 SNHLY and CDR2 FYNNEI come from the germline V gene. The CDR3 consists of 13 residues. CDR3 coding DNA: TGTGCCAGCGTTCCGACGGACGACTATGGCTACACCTTC. It yields the protein CASVPTDDYGYTF.

V and J are TRBV10-3 and TRBJ1-2, with D perhaps matching TRBD1 (5 bases). Trimming removed 4 bases at V and 8 bases at J, with 14 bases between. This CDR3 contains 13 residues. CDR1 is ENHRY, CDR2 SYGVKD, per germline. The DNA for the CDR3 is TGTGCCATCAGTGTACAGAGAGGGGAAGGCTACACCTTC. Translating gives CAISVQRGEGYTF.

This clonotype has only a few counts. V gene TRBV14 combines with J gene TRBJ1-1; D unresolved. Germline V lookup: CDR1 SGHDN, CDR2 FVKESK. V dropped 1 base and J dropped 1 base, with 10 bases sitting between them. There are 15 residues in the CDR3. CDR3 loop: CASSQASTANTEAFF. The CDR3 DNA sequence: TGTGCCAGCAGCCAAGCCTCGACGGCGAACACTGAAGCTTTCTTT.

The chain carries TRBV10-3 and TRBJ2-7; D perhaps matches TRBD1 (6 bases). Germline CDR1 is ENHRY and CDR2 is SYGVKD. This CDR3 is 15 amino acids long. V was shortened by 0 bases and J by 3 bases, with 12 bases between the two germline ends. The DNA for the CDR3 is TGTGCCATCAGTGAGTCGACAGGACTTTACTACGAGCAGTACTTC. This translates into CAISESTGLYYEQYF.

The table lists this clonotype with a few counts. This chain joins TRBV9 and TRBJ1-4, with TRBD1 matching over 9 bases. The germline gives CDR1 SGDLS, CDR2 YYNGEE. This CDR3 region has 13 residues. With 3 bases clipped from V and 8 bases from J, the junction kept 2 bases outside the gene matches. The CDR3 DNA follows: TGTGCCAGCAGCGGGACAGGGGACGAAAAACTGTTTTTT. Translated, it gives CASSGTGDEKLFF.

This clonotype is medium-sized. The chain employs TRBV20-1 and TRBJ2-3; D gene uncertain. The ends were cut back, 0 bases at V and 7 bases at J, with 11 bases in the middle. The CDR3 has 13 amino acids. The germline V gene has CDR1 DFQATT and CDR2 SNEGSKA (reference sequence). The CDR3 bases are TGCAGTGCTAGAGATTATAACGGAAATACGCAGTATTTT. Translation gives CSARDYNGNTQYF.

The CDR3 loop reads CSGGTGGLYGYTF. CDR3 DNA sequence: TGCAGCGGGGGGACAGGGGGACTTTATGGCTACACCTTC. The chain couples TRBV29-1 to TRBJ1-2; TRBD1 agrees at 11 bases. Germline CDR1 reads SQVTM; CDR2 reads ANQGSEA. The V gene end was trimmed by 7 bases and the J gene end by 5 bases; junction bases not matched to a gene: 6. The CDR3 contains 13 residues.

The CDR3 loop is CASSFSGGIGWFGTDTQYF. CDR3 nucleotide sequence: TGCGCCAGCAGCTTCAGCGGGGGAATTGGTTGGTTCGGCACAGATACGCAGTATTTT. The V gene is TRBV5-1, the J gene TRBJ2-3, with 8 bases identical to TRBD2. The V gene's germline CDR1 is SGHRS and CDR2 YFSETQ. Trimming took 2 bases from V and 1 from J; bases not matched to a gene: 15. CDR3 length: 19 residues.

The sample holds many counts of this clonotype. V and J are TRBV2 and TRBJ1-1; possible D gene TRBD1, 6 bases. V lost 6 bases and J 1 base, leaving 9 bases between the germline ends. The germline V gene encodes CDR1 SNHLY and CDR2 FYNNEI. The CDR3 is 13 amino acids. In nucleotides, the CDR3 is TGTGCCAGCAGCTCAGGGGCGAACACTGAAGCTTTCTTT. Amino acid sequence: CASSSGANTEAFF.

J is TRBJ1-4 and V is TRBV7-6, with 7 bases fitting TRBD1. Germline V gene data show CDR1 as SGHVS and CDR2 as FNYEAQ. The length of the CDR3 is 14 residues. After removal of 4 bases from V and 6 bases from J, the junction contained 5 bases not matched to a gene. The CDR3 region has the DNA TGTGCCAGCAGCTCCAGGGGGAATCATGAAAAACTGTTTTTT. This translates into CASSSRGNHEKLFF.

This clonotype came up a few times. This chain links TRBV7-2 with TRBJ2-3; D might be TRBD1 (6 bases). Trimming pared 1 base from V and 4 bases from J, leaving 12 bases between. The CDR3 spans 15 residues. CDR1 SGHTA and CDR2 FQGNSA come from the germline V gene. CDR3 residues: CASSLVAGVADTQYF. For the CDR3, the DNA is TGTGCCAGCAGCTTAGTGGCAGGGGTAGCAGATACGCAGTATTTT.

This clonotype has only a few counts. The chain recombines TRBV29-1 with TRBJ2-5; 7 positions agree with TRBD1. The CDR3 length is 14 residues. V dropped 1 base and J dropped 2; count of bases not matched to a gene: 4. CDR1 and CDR2 (germline): SQVTM, ANQGSEA. CDR3 sequence (DNA): TGCAGCGTTGAAGTGGTCAGGGGGCAAGAGACCCAGTACTTC. This encodes CSVEVVRGQETQYF.

In this sample, this clonotype turned up a few times. The chain recombines TRBV5-1 with TRBJ2-1, with 9 bases fitting TRBD1. Losses at the gene ends were 2 bases for V and 5 bases for J; bases not matched to a gene: 5. The CDR3 runs to 15 residues. Per the germline V gene, CDR1 is SGHRS and CDR2 is YFSETQ. CDR3 sequence reads: CASSFGDRDHNEQFF. In nucleotides, the CDR3 is TGCGCCAGCAGCTTTGGGGACAGGGACCACAATGAGCAGTTCTTC. Based on the CDR3 plus reference TRBV5-1 and TRBJ2-1, the full variable domain is KAGVTQTPRYLIKTRGQQVTLSCSPISGHRSVSWYQQTPGQGLQFLFEYFSETQRNKGNFPGRFSGRQFSNSRSEMNVSTLELGDSALYLCASSFGDRDHNEQFFGPGTRLTVL.

The rearrangement uses TRBV25-1 and TRBJ1-2; D remains unclear. Trimming shortened V by 0 bases and J by 4 bases, and 12 bases separated the two germline ends. The CDR3 covers 15 residues. CDR1 MGHDK and CDR2 SYGVNS come from the germline V gene. For the CDR3, the DNA is TGTGCCAGCAGTGAATATGCAGACTTGCCCTATGGCTACACCTTC. Translation: CASSEYADLPYGYTF.

This clonotype turned up a few times. CDR3 amino acids: CASSLDRRARVTEAFF. The CDR3 DNA sequence: TGTGCCAGCAGCTTAGACCGCCGGGCCAGGGTGACTGAAGCTTTCTTT. The J gene is TRBJ1-1, the V gene TRBV7-8, with a possible D match to TRBD1 (5 bases). The CDR3 contains 16 residues. Germline lookup yields CDR1 SGHVS and CDR2 FQNEAQ. Trimming left V 1 base short and J 5 bases short, with 17 bases between.

The chain couples TRBV29-1 to TRBJ1-1; unclear D gene. CDR1 is SQVTM, CDR2 ANQGSEA, per germline. The CDR3 has 13 residues. The CDR3 region has the DNA TGCATCGTACCTCGGAGGATGAACACTGAAGCTTTCTTT. This translates into CIVPRRMNTEAFF.

The CDR3 bases are TGCAGTGCTCCCCCGTCAAGGTCCCCCTACGAGCAGTACTTC. Encoded protein: CSAPPSRSPYEQYF. The gene calls are TRBV20-1 and TRBJ2-7; D gene ambiguous. Germline assignment: CDR1 DFQATT and CDR2 SNEGSKA (reference sequence). V shed 5 bases and J shed 2 bases, with 16 bases lying between them. The CDR3 is 14 residues long.

V and J are TRBV2 and TRBJ1-1; weak D call: TRBD1 (5 bases). Germline loops: CDR1 SNHLY, CDR2 FYNNEI. Trimming stripped 4 bases from V and 2 bases from J, with 8 bases between. This CDR3 is built from 13 residues. CDR3 nucleotide sequence: TGTGCCAGCAGTGGCGACAGTAACACTGAAGCTTTCTTT. The encoded protein is CASSGDSNTEAFF.